The present entry profiles one T cell receptor (beta chain) with its context. Sampled 1 year posttransplant, controls received myeloablative marrow transplants, methotrexate and a calcineurin inhibitor. This CDR3 has 16 residues. From germline, CDR1 is MDHEN and CDR2 SYDVKM. J lost 8 bases, V lost 1 base, and 11 bases had no gene match. TCRdb keeps only in-frame clones here, not all; method: immunoSEQ multiplex PCR. The sample carries about 22,000 clones, 89% recorded once. The sample originates from a study of T cells after posttransplantation cyclophosphamide. This chain connects TRBV28 to TRBJ2-1; TRBD1 aligns across 7 bases. The TCR sequence derives from a female patient aged 50 to 60 who received an allogeneic stem cell transplant from an unrelated donor, was CMV-positive, and had chronic GVHD only. Certain T cells may be donor cells from the graft. Material: PBMCs, obtained after an allogeneic stem cell transplant with a calcineurin inhibitor and methotrexate. CDR3 DNA sequence: TGTGCCAGCAGTTTATCATGGACAGGACCTCCCCATGAGCAGTTCTTC. This gives the protein CASSLSWTGPPHEQFF.